These 11 T cell receptor beta chains were all obtained from the same sample, sequenced in a study of blood T cell repertoires in COVID-19. TCRdb keeps only in-frame clones here, not all; method: immunoSEQ multiplex PCR. The data contain over 300,000 clones, 88% of them singletons. Sequenced material: PBMCs or T cells enriched from blood (not recorded which). The receptors here all came from a woman aged 25 to 39 with acute COVID-19.

The chain employs TRBV5-4 and TRBJ2-6; no firm D call. This CDR3 region has 15 residues. Germline CDR1 SGHNT, CDR2 YYREEE (reference sequence). Between the trimmed V and J ends, which lost 5 bases and 3 bases, there was a span of 12 bases. The CDR3 DNA follows: TGTGCCAGCAGTCTACCCGGCGGTGGGGCCAACGTCCTGACTTTC. Translating it yields CASSLPGGGANVLTF.

The rearrangement joins TRBV24-1 to TRBJ2-1; no reliable D call. From germline, CDR1 is KGHDR and CDR2 SFDVKD. V was pared by 7 bases and J by 4 bases, with 10 bases between. CDR3 length equals 13 residues. CDR3 protein: CATRDSTYNEQFF. DNA of the CDR3: TGTGCCACCAGAGACTCGACTTACAATGAGCAGTTCTTC.

DNA of the CDR3: TGCGCCAGCATGAGCGGGGGGAACACCGGGGAGCAGTACTTC. This gives the protein CASMSGGNTGEQYF. The chain has TRBV5-1 and TRBJ2-7, with 9 bases that match TRBD2. With V trimmed by 6 bases and J by 7 bases, 11 bases remained unmatched. The CDR3 length is 14 residues. Germline V CDR1 and CDR2: SGHRS, YFSETQ. Supplemented by reference TRBV5-1 and TRBJ2-7, the full variable domain reads KAGVTQTPRYLIKTRGQQVTLSCSPISGHRSVSWYQQTPGQGLQFLFEYFSETQRNKGNFPGRFSGRQFSNSRSEMNVSTLELGDSALYLCASMSGGNTGEQYFGPGTRLTVT.

The V call is TRBV27, the J call TRBJ2-2, with D possibly matching TRBD1 (6 bases). V was trimmed by 2 bases and J by 4 bases, leaving 8 bases between them. The CDR3 runs to 14 residues. The germline CDR1 and CDR2 sequences are MNHEY and SMNVEV (reference sequence). CDR3 amino acids: CASSLRRGTGELFF. The CDR3, as DNA: TGTGCCAGCAGTTTACGCAGGGGCACCGGGGAGCTGTTTTTT.

The gene calls are TRBV3-1 (or the pseudogene TRBV3-2) and TRBJ1-6; D not certain. Germline lookup yields CDR1 LGHDT and CDR2 YNNKEL (reference sequence). V was shortened by 4 bases and J by 7 bases, with 8 bases between the two germline ends. The CDR3 runs 13 residues. The CDR3 DNA is TGTGCCAGCAGCCGGACGGGAAATTCACCCCTCCACTTT. It codes for CASSRTGNSPLHF.

V gene TRBV24-1 combines with J gene TRBJ2-3, with 9 positions matching TRBD1. V lost 2 bases to trimming and J lost 7 bases; unmatched junction nucleotides: 9. The germline gives CDR1 KGHDR, CDR2 SFDVKD. The CDR3 sequence is 16 residues long. The CDR3 DNA follows: TGTGCCACCAGTGATTCCCCGGGACAGGGATACAATACGCAGTATTTT. It translates to CATSDSPGQGYNTQYF.

J is TRBJ2-7 and V is TRBV24-1; TRBD1 agrees at 10 bases. Losses at the gene ends were 7 bases for V and 1 base for J; bases not matched to a gene: 6. In germline, CDR1 is KGHDR, CDR2 SFDVKD. The CDR3 is 15 amino acids. The CDR3 reads CATSPAGQGSYEQYF. The DNA of the CDR3 is TGTGCCACCAGCCCCGCGGGACAGGGGTCCTACGAGCAGTACTTC.

The J gene is TRBJ2-7, the V gene TRBV12-5, with 9 bases that match TRBD1. The V gene's germline CDR1 is LGHNT and CDR2 FRNRAP. J was trimmed by 5 bases and V by 2 bases; bases with no gene match: 7. The CDR3 spans 15 residues. CDR3 coding DNA: TGTGCTAGTGGTTTGTTCCCGGGACAGGGTAACGAGCAGTACTTC. This encodes CASGLFPGQGNEQYF. The entire variable domain, with the rest obtained from reference TRBV12-5 and TRBJ2-7, is as follows: DARVTQTPRHKVTEMGQEVTMRCQPILGHNTVFWYRQTMMQGLELLAYFRNRAPLDDSGMPKDRFSAEMPDATLATLKIQPSEPRDSAVYFCASGLFPGQGNEQYFGPGTRLTVT.

This chain links TRBV4-3 with TRBJ2-7, with a weak D call TRBD2 (5 bases). V lost 9 bases to trimming and J lost 4 bases, with 16 bases between them. The CDR3 totals 13 residues. Germline V gene data show CDR1 as LGHNA and CDR2 as YSLEER. CDR3 loop: CAREAVRIYEQYF. In DNA, the CDR3 is TGCGCCAGGGAAGCGGTTAGGATTTACGAGCAGTACTTC.

The CDR3 DNA reads TGTGCCGCCTGGCGACAGGGATGGGCTGAAGCTTTCTTT. Translation: CAAWRQGWAEAFF. This chain links TRBV6-5 with TRBJ1-1; 7 positions match TRBD1. Germline trimming cut 11 bases from V and 6 bases from J; bases unmatched to any gene: 12. CDR1 is MNHEY and CDR2 is SVGAGI in the germline V gene. This CDR3 contains 13 residues.

This clone appeared a single time. The chain employs TRBV19 and TRBJ1-3; D is unresolved. V lost 3 bases and J lost 0, with 3 bases in between. CDR3 length: 13 amino acids. The germline gives CDR1 LNHDA, CDR2 SQIVND (reference sequence). This chain's CDR3 is CASSIVSGNTIYF. CDR3 nucleotide sequence: TGTGCCAGTAGTATCGTCTCTGGAAACACCATATATTTT. Looking up the rest from reference TRBV19 and TRBJ1-3 gives the full variable domain: DGGITQSPKYLFRKEGQNVTLSCEQNLNHDAMYWYRQDPGQGLRLIYYSQIVNDFQKGDIAEGYSVSREKKESFPLTVTSAQKNPTAFYLCASSIVSGNTIYFGEGSWLTVV.